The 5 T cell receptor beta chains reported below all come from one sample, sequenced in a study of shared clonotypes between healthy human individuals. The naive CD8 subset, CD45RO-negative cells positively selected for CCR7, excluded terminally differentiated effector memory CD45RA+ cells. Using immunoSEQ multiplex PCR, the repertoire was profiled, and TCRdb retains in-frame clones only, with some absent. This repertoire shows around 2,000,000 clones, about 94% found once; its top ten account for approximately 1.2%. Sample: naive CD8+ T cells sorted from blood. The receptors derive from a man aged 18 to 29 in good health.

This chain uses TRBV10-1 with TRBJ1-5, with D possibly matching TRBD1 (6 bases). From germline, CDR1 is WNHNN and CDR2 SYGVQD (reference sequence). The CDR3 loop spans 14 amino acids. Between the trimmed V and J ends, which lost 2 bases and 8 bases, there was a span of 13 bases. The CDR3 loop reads CASSEEGVWEPQHF. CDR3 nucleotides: TGCGCCAGCAGTGAGGAGGGGGTTTGGGAGCCCCAGCATTTT.

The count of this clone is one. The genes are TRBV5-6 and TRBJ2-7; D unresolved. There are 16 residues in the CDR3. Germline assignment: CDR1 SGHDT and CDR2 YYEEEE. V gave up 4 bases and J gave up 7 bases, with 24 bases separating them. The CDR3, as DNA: TGTGCCAGCAGCCCAAGAACCCGACACGCCAAAGGGGAGCAGTACTTC. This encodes CASSPRTRHAKGEQYF.

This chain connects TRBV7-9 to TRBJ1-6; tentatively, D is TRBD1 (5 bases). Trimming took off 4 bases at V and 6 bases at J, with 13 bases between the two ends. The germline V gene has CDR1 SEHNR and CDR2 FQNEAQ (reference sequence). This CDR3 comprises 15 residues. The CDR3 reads CASSSRQIPNSPLHF. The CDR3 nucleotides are TGTGCCAGCAGCTCCCGACAGATACCTAATTCACCCCTCCACTTT.

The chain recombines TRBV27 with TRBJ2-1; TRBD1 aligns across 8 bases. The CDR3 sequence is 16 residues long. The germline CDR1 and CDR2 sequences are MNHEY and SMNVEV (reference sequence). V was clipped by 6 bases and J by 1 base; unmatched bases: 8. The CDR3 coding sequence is TGTGCCAGCAGCCAAGAGACAGGGGCTTCCTACAATGAGCAGTTCTTC. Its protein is CASSQETGASYNEQFF.

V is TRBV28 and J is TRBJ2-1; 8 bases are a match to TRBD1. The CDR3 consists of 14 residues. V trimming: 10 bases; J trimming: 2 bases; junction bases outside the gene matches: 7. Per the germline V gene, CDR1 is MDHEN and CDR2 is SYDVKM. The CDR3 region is CATTDRATYNEQFF. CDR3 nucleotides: TGTGCCACTACGGACAGGGCGACCTACAATGAGCAGTTCTTC.